This TCR beta chain was recovered during a study of blood T cell repertoires in COVID-19. The V end was cut by 0 bases, the J end by 5 bases, with 16 bases between. The CDR3 loop spans 16 amino acids. Per the germline V gene, CDR1 is MNHNY and CDR2 is SVGAGI (reference sequence). TCRdb's table, derived via immunoSEQ multiplex PCR, lists solely in-frame clones and lacks some. In the table there are just over 650,000 clones, about 90% of which are singletons. The material sequenced was peripheral blood. The genes are TRBV6-6 and TRBJ1-2, with TRBD1 as a possible D gene (6 bases). The clonotype originates from a woman aged 18-29 years with acute or convalescent COVID-19. The CDR3 DNA follows: TGTGCCAGCAGTTACTCGGCCGCAGGGGTTGGGTATGGCTACACCTTC. It translates to CASSYSAAGVGYGYTF.